This is a list of T cell receptor beta chains from one sample in a study of regulatory T cells in long-lasting Graves disease. TCRdb independently ran MiXCR on the multiplex PCR reads; one entry per CDR3 protein. The sample lists fewer than 600,000 distinct CDR3 sequences; approximately 23% were seen once. The sequences come from peripheral blood mononuclear cells (PBMCs), collected when the disease was refractory, from a patient treated with antithyroid drugs. The source is a female donor with Graves disease. Both conserved end residues are part of each CDR3. A D gene is named only where the DNA matches it firmly. Clone size, where shown, is once, few, many, or a class for clones that have expanded.

v_call: TRBV6-1; d_call: TRBD1; j_call: TRBJ2-5; clone_size: NA; cdr3_aa: CASSRQGEQETQYF; cdr3_nt: TGTGCCAGCAGCCGACAGGGTGAGCAAGAGACCCAGTACTTC
v_call: TRBV2; d_call: TRBD2; j_call: TRBJ2-1; clone_size: NA; cdr3_aa: CASPSGGPYNEQFF; cdr3_nt: TGTGCCAGTCCTAGCGGGGGGCCCTACAATGAGCAGTTCTTC
v_call: TRBV28; d_call: NA; j_call: TRBJ2-2; clone_size: many; cdr3_aa: CASRFTATGELFF; cdr3_nt: TGTGCCAGCAGATTTACAGCAACCGGGGAGCTGTTTTTT
v_call: TRBV7-2; d_call: TRBD2; j_call: TRBJ2-3; clone_size: NA; cdr3_aa: CASSSYGLAGGKDTQYF; cdr3_nt: TGTGCCAGCAGCTCATACGGACTAGCGGGAGGTAAAGATACGCAGTATTTT
v_call: TRBV12-3/TRBV12-4; d_call: NA; j_call: TRBJ2-2; clone_size: many; cdr3_aa: CASSLGNTGELFF; cdr3_nt: TGTGCCAGCAGCTTAGGGAACACCGGGGAGCTGTTTTTT
v_call: TRBV28; d_call: TRBD2; j_call: TRBJ2-7; clone_size: many; cdr3_aa: CASLSAGGTYEQYF; cdr3_nt: TGTGCCAGCTTATCAGCGGGGGGCACCTACGAGCAGTACTTC
v_call: TRBV2; d_call: NA; j_call: TRBJ1-3; clone_size: NA; cdr3_aa: CASSAGSDGNTIYF; cdr3_nt: TGTGCCAGCAGTGCGGGATCGGATGGAAACACCATATATTTT
v_call: TRBV10-3; d_call: NA; j_call: TRBJ2-5; clone_size: many; cdr3_aa: CAISAGIGIGETQYF; cdr3_nt: TGTGCCATCAGTGCGGGAATTGGGATTGGGGAGACCCAGTACTTC
v_call: TRBV7-2; d_call: NA; j_call: TRBJ1-2; clone_size: NA; cdr3_aa: CASSFTAGTMDGYTF; cdr3_nt: TGTGCCAGCAGCTTTACCGCGGGGACAATGGATGGCTACACCTTC
v_call: TRBV7-2; d_call: TRBD1; j_call: TRBJ2-3; clone_size: NA; cdr3_aa: CASSLAPTGGLDTQYF; cdr3_nt: TGTGCCAGCAGCTTAGCGCCTACAGGGGGCTTAGATACGCAGTATTTT
v_call: TRBV9; d_call: NA; j_call: TRBJ1-1; clone_size: NA; cdr3_aa: CARSVGTDNTEAFF; cdr3_nt: TGTGCCCGCAGCGTAGGAACGGATAACACTGAAGCTTTCTTT
v_call: TRBV14; d_call: NA; j_call: TRBJ2-5; clone_size: NA; cdr3_aa: CASSQEPGETQYF; cdr3_nt: TGTGCCAGCAGCCAAGAACCAGGGGAGACCCAGTACTTC
v_call: TRBV28; d_call: NA; j_call: TRBJ1-6; clone_size: many; cdr3_aa: CASSSGQDNSPLHF; cdr3_nt: TGTGCCAGCAGTTCGGGACAAGATAATTCACCCCTCCACTTT
v_call: TRBV15; d_call: TRBD2; j_call: TRBJ2-3; clone_size: NA; cdr3_aa: CATSRKTTSGFTDTQYF; cdr3_nt: TGTGCCACCAGCAGAAAAACGACTAGCGGCTTCACAGATACGCAGTATTTT
v_call: TRBV11-3; d_call: NA; j_call: TRBJ1-1; clone_size: few; cdr3_aa: CASSIRIRTSTEAFF; cdr3_nt: TGTGCCAGCAGCATACGGATCCGAACTTCCACTGAAGCTTTCTTT
v_call: TRBV27; d_call: NA; j_call: TRBJ1-1; clone_size: few; cdr3_aa: CAIITGYGAFF; cdr3_nt: TGTGCCATTATTACAGGGTATGGAGCTTTCTTT
v_call: TRBV7-9; d_call: NA; j_call: TRBJ1-1; clone_size: NA; cdr3_aa: CASSLSLGTEAFF; cdr3_nt: TGTGCCAGCAGCTTAAGTCTCGGGACTGAAGCTTTCTTT
v_call: TRBV5-1; d_call: NA; j_call: TRBJ1-2; clone_size: few; cdr3_aa: CASSLDSDYGYTF; cdr3_nt: TGCGCCAGCAGCTTGGATTCGGACTATGGCTACACCTTC
v_call: TRBV6-1; d_call: NA; j_call: TRBJ1-5; clone_size: many; cdr3_aa: CASSILTGLFNQPQHF; cdr3_nt: TGTGCCAGCAGCATCCTCACAGGGCTCTTTAATCAGCCCCAGCATTTT
v_call: TRBV10-3; d_call: NA; j_call: TRBJ2-4; clone_size: NA; cdr3_aa: CAISESGAKNIQYF; cdr3_nt: TGTGCCATCAGTGAATCAGGAGCCAAAAACATTCAGTACTTC